These 27 T cell receptor beta chains came from one sample sequenced in a study of immune evolution from preneoplasia to lung adenocarcinoma. Here immunoSEQ multiplex PCR was the method, and the copy in TCRdb shows in-frame clones only, minus some. Of about 1,800 clones listed, roughly 83% were seen once; the top ten hold less than 8.5%. Material for sequencing was FFPE tissue from an adenomatous hyperplasia lung lesion. The subset: atypical adenomatous hyperplasia (AAH), lung preneoplasia. All receptors derive from a donor at least 70 years old with lung adenocarcinoma.

This chain joins TRBV6-5 and TRBJ2-7, with 9 bases lining up with TRBD2. The germline gives CDR1 MNHEY, CDR2 SVGAGI. The CDR3 length is 14 residues. With 7 bases clipped from V and 0 bases from J, the junction kept 4 bases outside the gene matches. CDR3 DNA sequence: TGTGCCAGCATCAGAGCGGGAGGCTCCTACGAGCAGTACTTC. Protein product: CASIRAGGSYEQYF.

The genes are TRBV9 and TRBJ1-1; 9 bases are shared with TRBD1. Trimming at V came to 3 bases and at J to 4 bases, leaving 4 bases not matched to a gene. In germline, CDR1 is SGDLS, CDR2 YYNGEE. The CDR3 sequence is 14 residues long. The CDR3 DNA sequence: TGTGCCAGCAGCGGCGGACAGGGGACCACTGAAGCTTTCTTT. Its protein product is CASSGGQGTTEAFF.

In DNA, the CDR3 is TGTGCCAGTAGTATAAGATATCAGCCCCAGCATTTT. It translates to CASSIRYQPQHF. This chain uses TRBV19 with TRBJ1-5; D remains unclear. The germline CDR1 and CDR2 sequences are LNHDA and SQIVND (reference sequence). This CDR3 has 12 residues. Trimming removed 2 bases from V and 5 bases from J, with 4 bases in between.

V gene TRBV5-1 combines with J gene TRBJ1-1; D gene unclear. This CDR3 is built from 15 residues. Trimming left V 2 bases short and J 2 bases short, with 13 bases between. CDR1 is SGHRS and CDR2 is YFSETQ in the germline V gene. The CDR3 nucleotides are TGCGCCAGCAGCTTTGGGAGTTATACTAACACTGAAGCTTTCTTT. The encoded protein is CASSFGSYTNTEAFF.

CDR3 sequence: CASSKEPGTANTGELFF. DNA of the CDR3: TGTGCCAGCAGTAAAGAGCCCGGGACAGCGAACACCGGGGAGCTGTTTTTT. The chain has TRBV6-1 and TRBJ2-2; TRBD1 agrees at 7 bases. The CDR3 consists of 17 residues. V lost 5 bases to trimming and J lost 0 bases; unmatched junction nucleotides: 9. CDR1 MNHNS and CDR2 SASEGT come from the germline V gene.

This clone was detected only a few times. The rearrangement joins TRBV1 to TRBJ2-1; the DNA was not compared with TRBD2, the D call given in the table. TRBV1 is shown as a pseudogene. The CDR3 totals 16 residues. In DNA, the CDR3 is TGCACCAGCAGCCAAGAATGCGGGAGGGGCAGGAATGAGCAGTTCTTC. This codes for CTSSQECGRGRNEQFF.

This clone showed up just a few times. The rearrangement uses TRBV7-9 and TRBJ1-1; D gene uncertain. This CDR3 region has 11 residues. CDR1 and CDR2 (germline): SEHNR, FQNEAQ (reference sequence). V was trimmed by 6 bases and J by 9 bases, leaving 11 bases between them. DNA of the CDR3: TGTGCCAGCAGTTACAGTTCTAAAGCTTTCTTT. Translation gives CASSYSSKAFF.

This clone occurred a few times. V and J are TRBV10-2 and TRBJ2-7; D not certain. Trimming stripped 4 bases from V and 2 bases from J, with 9 bases between. Germline values: CDR1 WSHSY, CDR2 SAAADI. This CDR3 comprises 13 residues. CDR3 amino acids: CASSVRIAYEQYF. DNA for the CDR3: TGCGCCAGCAGTGTAAGAATTGCCTACGAGCAGTACTTC.

This chain links TRBV28 with TRBJ2-1; a weak D match, TRBD1 (8 bases). The CDR3 covers 15 residues. In germline, CDR1 is MDHEN, CDR2 SYDVKM. V gave up 5 bases and J gave up 7 bases, with 18 bases separating them. The CDR3 DNA reads TGTGCCAGCAGTCCAACAGGGGGAGGGCGGAATGAGCAGTTCTTC. Its protein product is CASSPTGGGRNEQFF.

This clone has a single count. V is TRBV2 and J is TRBJ1-6, with 8 bases aligning to TRBD1. CDR3 length: 18 amino acids. CDR1 SNHLY and CDR2 FYNNEI come from the germline V gene. After removal of 6 bases from V and 9 bases from J, the junction contained 19 bases not matched to a gene. CDR3 bases: TGTGCCAGCAGGCCGGGACAGGTATTCGCCGAGAGGGGTTCACCCCTCCACTTT. Its protein product is CASRPGQVFAERGSPLHF.

The genes are TRBV30 and TRBJ2-7; 7 positions match TRBD1. Germline-derived CDR1 and CDR2 are GTSNPN and SVGIG (reference sequence). V shed 0 bases, J shed 7 bases, and the junction held 18 bases outside the gene matches. The CDR3 has 17 residues. CDR3 nucleotides: TGTGCCTGGAGTGTTGGATGGGGGACAGACATTTTGGGGGAGCAGTACTTC. Protein: CAWSVGWGTDILGEQYF.

The chain has TRBV10-1 and TRBJ1-1; no clear D. The CDR3 runs to 13 residues. V dropped 4 bases and J dropped 1 base, with 7 bases sitting between them. The V gene's germline CDR1 is WNHNN and CDR2 SYGVQD (reference sequence). CDR3 residues: CASSAGRNTEAFF. CDR3 sequence (DNA): TGCGCCAGCAGTGCCGGCCGGAACACTGAAGCTTTCTTT.

The chain links TRBV21-1 to TRBJ1-1. TRBV21-1 is a documented pseudogene. The CDR3 is made up of 14 amino acids. CDR3: CASSNFSMNTEAFF. The CDR3 DNA follows: TGTGCCAGCAGCAACTTCAGCATGAACACTGAAGCTTTCTTT.

This rearrangement joins TRBV5-3 to TRBJ1-4; D is unclear. TRBV5-3 is filed as an ORF, its function uncertain. With 0 bases removed from V and 8 bases from J, the gap between germline ends came to 14 bases. The CDR3 spans 15 residues. The CDR3 here is CARSLALTRGEKLFF. As DNA, the CDR3 is TGTGCCAGAAGCTTGGCGCTCACCCGAGGGGAAAAACTGTTTTTT.

V and J are TRBV28 and TRBJ2-3, with TRBD1 matching over 9 bases. J lost 7 bases, V lost 3 bases, and 20 bases had no gene match. Germline values: CDR1 MDHEN, CDR2 SYDVKM. CDR3 length equals 19 residues. The chain's CDR3 is CASSFPTAGTGIDFNTQYF. The CDR3 DNA is TGTGCCAGCAGTTTCCCCACGGCCGGGACAGGGATCGACTTCAATACGCAGTATTTT. Filled out from reference TRBV28 and TRBJ2-3, the complete variable domain reads DVKVTQSSRYLVKRTGEKVFLECVQDMDHENMFWYRQDPGLGLRLIYFSYDVKMKEKGDIPEGYSVSREKKERFSLILESASTNQTSMYLCASSFPTAGTGIDFNTQYFGPGTRLTVL.

The V gene is TRBV7-2, the J gene TRBJ1-1, with a possible D match to TRBD1 (5 bases). CDR1 is SGHTA, CDR2 FQGNSA, per germline. The V end was cut by 2 bases, the J end by 6 bases, with 16 bases between. The length of the CDR3 is 15 residues. The CDR3 DNA reads as TGTGCCAGCAGCTTACGGGACCTGAGAGGATCTGAAGCTTTCTTT. This translates into CASSLRDLRGSEAFF. Full variable domain (remainder filled in from reference TRBV7-2 and TRBJ1-1): GAGVSQSPSNKVTEKGKDVELRCDPISGHTALYWYRQSLGQGLEFLIYFQGNSAPDKSGLPSDRFSAERTGGSVSTLTIQRTQQEDSAVYLCASSLRDLRGSEAFFGQGTRLTVV.

The chain carries TRBV2 and TRBJ2-1; no clear D. Trimming cost V 6 bases and J 0 bases, with 6 bases left between them. Germline CDR1 is SNHLY and CDR2 is FYNNEI. This CDR3 comprises 13 residues. The CDR3 loop reads CASRPTSYNEQFF. The CDR3 bases are TGTGCCAGCAGGCCAACCTCCTACAATGAGCAGTTCTTC.

V and J are TRBV7-9 and TRBJ1-4, with 9 bases identical to TRBD1. This CDR3 comprises 14 residues. Germline-derived CDR1 and CDR2 are SEHNR and FQNEAQ (reference sequence). V lost 6 bases, J lost 7 bases, and 6 bases stayed unmatched. The CDR3 spells CASSPGTGTEKLFF. DNA of the CDR3: TGTGCCAGCAGTCCCGGGACAGGGACTGAAAAACTGTTTTTT. Looking up the rest from reference TRBV7-9 and TRBJ1-4 gives the full variable domain: DTGVSQNPRHKITKRGQNVTFRCDPISEHNRLYWYRQTLGQGPEFLTYFQNEAQLEKSRLLSDRFSAERPKGSFSTLEIQRTEQGDSAMYLCASSPGTGTEKLFFGSGTQLSVL.

The chain couples TRBV28 to TRBJ2-7, with D maybe TRBD2 (5 bases). This CDR3 has 15 amino acids. V lost 5 bases and J 5 bases, leaving 19 bases between the germline ends. Germline CDR1 and CDR2: MDHEN and SYDVKM. Written as DNA, the CDR3 is TGTGCCAGCAGTCCAGCGGCCCACGGGTTTCACGAGCAGTACTTC. It yields the protein CASSPAAHGFHEQYF. Together with reference TRBV28 and TRBJ2-7, the CDR3 gives the full variable domain: DVKVTQSSRYLVKRTGEKVFLECVQDMDHENMFWYRQDPGLGLRLIYFSYDVKMKEKGDIPEGYSVSREKKERFSLILESASTNQTSMYLCASSPAAHGFHEQYFGPGTRLTVT.

The J gene is TRBJ2-3, the V gene TRBV19; 7 nucleotides line up with TRBD2. Germline V CDR1 and CDR2: LNHDA, SQIVND (reference sequence). J gave up 6 bases and V 4 bases, and 13 bases lay outside the gene matches. The length of the CDR3 is 16 residues. The CDR3 DNA reads as TGTGCCAGTAGTAATAGTGTGGCGGGAGATGATGATACGCAGTATTTT. Encoded protein: CASSNSVAGDDDTQYF.

The chain employs TRBV7-9 and TRBJ2-1; D is perhaps TRBD2 (6 bases). The CDR3 sequence is 13 residues long. Germline CDR1 and CDR2: SEHNR and FQNEAQ (reference sequence). Trimming shortened V by 5 bases and J by 4 bases, and 9 bases separated the two germline ends. The CDR3: CASSPGTYNEQFF. CDR3 DNA: TGTGCCAGCAGCCCCGGGACTTACAATGAGCAGTTCTTC.

This CDR3 is CASSPQGAGEQYF. The CDR3 DNA sequence: TGTGCCAGCAGCCCGCAGGGGGCCGGGGAGCAGTACTTC. This chain connects TRBV2 to TRBJ2-7; TRBD1 agrees at 8 bases. With V trimmed by 6 bases and J by 7 bases, 8 bases remained unmatched. The CDR3 totals 13 residues. Germline CDR1 and CDR2: SNHLY and FYNNEI. Looking up the rest from reference TRBV2 and TRBJ2-7 gives the full variable domain: EPEVTQTPSHQVTQMGQEVILRCVPISNHLYFYWYRQILGQKVEFLVSFYNNEISEKSEIFDDQFSVERPDGSNFTLKIRSTKLEDSAMYFCASSPQGAGEQYFGPGTRLTVT.

The chain has TRBV6-6 and TRBJ1-5, with TRBD1 identical over 11 bases. The junction had 10 bases not matched to a gene; V was cut back by 6 bases and J by 6 bases. The length of the CDR3 is 16 residues. Germline V CDR1 and CDR2: MNHNY, SVGAGI (reference sequence). The CDR3 here is CASRTPGQGVSQPQHF. In DNA form, the CDR3 reads TGTGCCAGCAGAACCCCGGGACAGGGGGTTAGTCAGCCCCAGCATTTT.

The V gene is TRBV5-6, the J gene TRBJ2-5; the match to TRBD2 covers 7 bases. The CDR3 extends over 13 amino acids. The germline V gene has CDR1 SGHDT and CDR2 YYEEEE. Trimming took 3 bases from V and 11 from J; bases not matched to a gene: 10. Here the CDR3 reads CASSSPTSREQYF. CDR3 DNA sequence: TGTGCCAGCAGCTCGCCGACTAGCCGGGAGCAGTACTTC.

The chain links TRBV6-1 to TRBJ2-3; D is unresolved. V was pared by 6 bases and J by 0 bases, with 13 bases between. CDR3 length: 15 residues. CDR1 and CDR2 from the germline V gene are MNHNS and SASEGT. CDR3 sequence: CASRLGLGSTDTQYF. The CDR3, as DNA: TGTGCCAGCAGGCTGGGGTTGGGGAGCACAGATACGCAGTATTTT.

The genes are TRBV4-1 and TRBJ2-1; 9 nucleotides match TRBD2. This CDR3 contains 16 residues. Unmatched junction bases numbered 8, after V lost 0 bases and J lost 8 bases. The V gene's germline CDR1 is MGHRA and CDR2 YSYEKL. The CDR3 sequence: CASSQESASGIHEQFF. The CDR3 nucleotides are TGCGCCAGCAGCCAAGAATCAGCTAGCGGGATTCATGAGCAGTTCTTC.

The J gene is TRBJ1-5, the V gene TRBV5-8, with D unresolved. CDR3 length: 15 residues. Germline lookup yields CDR1 SGHTS and CDR2 YDEGEE. V was clipped by 1 base and J by 2 bases, with 10 bases between them. CDR3 in amino acids: CASSLWGQGNQPQHF. The CDR3 nucleotides read TGTGCCAGCAGCTTGTGGGGTCAGGGCAATCAGCCCCAGCATTTT.